The next 3 T cell receptor beta chains were all read from a single sample in a study of T cells in Graves' hyperthyroidism and ophthalmopathy. It was RNA transcripts that yielded the amplified TCR beta CDR3 regions. Researchers ran a first-round RT-PCR on the TCR CDR3 using the HTBI primer set. TCRdb itself ran the multiplex PCR reads through MiXCR, one entry per CDR3 protein. Of nearly 600,000 distinct CDR3 sequences in the sample, about 14% were seen once. Sequenced sample: blood. Receptor source: a woman aged 18-29 years with Graves' ophthalmopathy.

This chain links TRBV12-3 or TRBV12-4 with TRBJ2-7; perhaps TRBD2 as D (7 bases). V was cut by 5 bases and J by 5 bases, with 19 bases left in between. CDR3 length: 15 amino acids. The CDR3 DNA is TGTGCCAGCAGTCCTCCCCGGGGGGCCGGGGACGAGCAGTACTTC. Translating it yields CASSPPRGAGDEQYF.

The V call is TRBV5-1, the J call TRBJ2-1, with 14 nucleotides matching TRBD2. The germline gives CDR1 SGHRS, CDR2 YFSETQ. V was pared by 7 bases and J by 5 bases, with 8 bases of the junction left unmatched. CDR3 length: 16 residues. DNA for the CDR3: TGCGCCAGCGGGGGACTAGCGGGAGACCCCAACAATGAGCAGTTCTTC. Its translation is CASGGLAGDPNNEQFF.

The V call is TRBV24-1, the J call TRBJ2-7; 7 bases map to TRBD1. Germline assignment: CDR1 KGHDR and CDR2 SFDVKD. The V segment lost 5 bases and the J segment 0 bases; nucleotides outside the gene matches: 6. This CDR3 spans 15 amino acids. The CDR3 reads CATSVNRGGSYEQYF. Here the CDR3 DNA reads TGTGCCACCAGTGTCAACAGGGGCGGCTCCTACGAGCAGTACTTC.